Each of the 32 T cell receptor beta chains below was sequenced from the same sample in a study of blood T cell repertoires in COVID-19. The protocol was immunoSEQ multiplex PCR, while the TCRdb copy is restricted to in-frame clones and leaves out a portion. In the table there are around 150,000 clones, roughly 79% of which are singletons. Specimen: peripheral blood. These receptors all stem from a man aged 45-65 years with active or convalescent COVID-19.

CDR3 loop: CASSLETENTEAFF. DNA for the CDR3: TGCGCCAGCAGCTTGGAGACAGAGAACACTGAAGCTTTCTTT. The V gene is TRBV5-1, the J gene TRBJ1-1; D is possibly TRBD1 (5 bases). V was cut by 0 bases and J by 1 base, with 7 bases left in between. The CDR3 is 14 amino acids. Looked up from germline, CDR1 is SGHRS and CDR2 is YFSETQ.

The chain links TRBV5-1 to TRBJ1-4; 8 bases align to TRBD1. Germline V gene data show CDR1 as SGHRS and CDR2 as YFSETQ. The trim removed 4 bases at V and 8 bases at J, leaving 7 bases unmatched. The CDR3 covers 14 residues. CDR3 loop: CASSPQGQDEKLFF. In nucleotides, the CDR3 is TGCGCCAGCAGCCCCCAGGGACAGGACGAAAAACTGTTTTTT.

The chain couples TRBV27 to TRBJ1-6; D may be TRBD1 (5 bases). Germline lookup yields CDR1 MNHEY and CDR2 SMNVEV (reference sequence). V lost 3 bases and J 10 bases, leaving 13 bases between the germline ends. The CDR3 is made up of 14 amino acids. This CDR3 is CASSFLRASSPLHF. In DNA, the CDR3 is TGTGCCAGCAGTTTCCTCAGGGCATCCTCACCCCTCCACTTT.

The chain is built from TRBV28 and TRBJ2-7; 14 bases are shared with TRBD2. Germline V gives CDR1 MDHEN, CDR2 SYDVKM. The length of the CDR3 is 18 residues. V dropped 3 bases and J dropped 3; count of bases not matched to a gene: 10. The chain's CDR3 is CASSLRGLAGGPLYEQYF. Here the CDR3 DNA reads TGTGCCAGCAGTTTGCGTGGACTAGCGGGAGGACCTCTCTACGAGCAGTACTTC.

The gene calls are TRBV9 and TRBJ1-2; TRBD1 matches 7 bases. With 5 bases clipped from V and 8 bases from J, the junction kept 6 bases outside the gene matches. This CDR3 has 12 residues. Per the germline V gene, CDR1 is SGDLS and CDR2 is YYNGEE. CDR3 DNA sequence: TGTGCCAGCAGGAACAGGGGCGGCGGCTACACCTTC. It encodes CASRNRGGGYTF.

The chain carries TRBV7-9 and TRBJ2-5; 9 bases fit TRBD2. CDR1 is SEHNR, CDR2 FQNEAQ, per germline (reference sequence). This CDR3 is built from 15 residues. J lost 5 bases, V lost 4 bases, and 8 bases had no gene match. DNA for the CDR3: TGTGCCAGCAGCTCCCCTAGCGGGATTTTCGAGACCCAGTACTTC. This translates into CASSSPSGIFETQYF.

Here the CDR3 reads CASSSRILMNTEAFF. The CDR3 bases are TGTGCCAGCAGCTCGCGGATCCTGATGAACACTGAAGCTTTCTTT. The genes are TRBV7-2 and TRBJ1-1; D gene ambiguous. Germline CDR1 is SGHTA and CDR2 is FQGNSA. The CDR3 totals 15 residues. Deletions cut 4 bases from V and 0 bases from J, with 12 bases between.

CDR3 DNA: TGTGCCAGCAAGCTAGCGGGAGACACCGGGGAGCTGTTTTTT. Its translation: CASKLAGDTGELFF. The rearrangement joins TRBV25-1 to TRBJ2-2, with TRBD2 identical over 10 bases. Germline V lookup: CDR1 MGHDK, CDR2 SYGVNS. This CDR3 is built from 14 residues. Unmatched junction bases numbered 2, after V lost 7 bases and J lost 3 bases.

The genes are TRBV2 and TRBJ2-5, with 13 bases fitting TRBD2. With V trimmed by 6 bases and J by 5 bases, 6 bases remained unmatched. The CDR3 consists of 15 residues. Germline V gives CDR1 SNHLY, CDR2 FYNNEI. For the CDR3, the DNA is TGTGCCAGCAGAACTAGCGGGAGGGTAGCGGAGACCCAGTACTTC. This translates into CASRTSGRVAETQYF.

The chain employs TRBV7-2 and TRBJ2-1; 9 bases are a match to TRBD2. Trimming removed 5 bases from V and 7 bases from J; junction bases left unmatched: 12. Germline values: CDR1 SGHTA, CDR2 FQGNSA. CDR3 length equals 16 residues. For the CDR3, the DNA is TGTGCCAGCAGCCCTAGCCCCACTAGCGGGTCTAATGAGCAGTTCTTC. This gives the protein CASSPSPTSGSNEQFF.

The chain links TRBV2 to TRBJ2-1, with D perhaps matching TRBD1 (5 bases). This CDR3 comprises 17 residues. With 4 bases removed from V and 5 bases from J, the gap between germline ends came to 21 bases. In germline, CDR1 is SNHLY, CDR2 FYNNEI. The CDR3 reads CASSGFSDSQSDNEQFF. The CDR3 coding sequence is TGTGCCAGCAGTGGCTTTTCCGACAGCCAGAGTGACAATGAGCAGTTCTTC.

The chain combines TRBV28 with TRBJ2-1; 10 nucleotides agree with TRBD1. CDR3 length equals 16 residues. CDR1 is MDHEN and CDR2 is SYDVKM in the germline V gene. The J segment lost 4 bases and the V segment lost 3 bases, leaving 6 bases of the junction unmatched. CDR3: CASSFSTGQGYNEQFF. CDR3 DNA: TGTGCCAGCAGTTTCTCAACGGGACAGGGGTACAATGAGCAGTTCTTC. Full variable domain (remainder filled in from reference TRBV28 and TRBJ2-1): DVKVTQSSRYLVKRTGEKVFLECVQDMDHENMFWYRQDPGLGLRLIYFSYDVKMKEKGDIPEGYSVSREKKERFSLILESASTNQTSMYLCASSFSTGQGYNEQFFGPGTRLTVL.

CDR3 coding DNA: TGTGCCAGCAGCCTGAATCATGCGGGACAGCTAAACACCGGGGAGCTGTTTTTT. This codes for CASSLNHAGQLNTGELFF. This chain connects TRBV9 to TRBJ2-2, with D perhaps matching TRBD1 (7 bases). The CDR3 totals 18 residues. V was pared by 4 bases and J by 2 bases, with 21 bases between. CDR1 is SGDLS, CDR2 YYNGEE, per germline.

J is TRBJ2-1 and V is TRBV19; 9 nucleotides align to TRBD1. V lost 7 bases and J lost 6; bases outside the gene matches: 1. The CDR3 is 12 residues long. The V gene's germline CDR1 is LNHDA and CDR2 SQIVND (reference sequence). The CDR3 DNA follows: TGTGCCAGTAAACAGGGGGCCAATGAGCAGTTCTTC. Its protein is CASKQGANEQFF.

The gene calls are TRBV7-8 and TRBJ1-5, with 8 bases aligning to TRBD1. V was pared by 2 bases and J by 5 bases, with 5 bases of the junction left unmatched. Per the germline V gene, CDR1 is SGHVS and CDR2 is FQNEAQ. CDR3 length: 15 amino acids. The CDR3 reads CASSLHRGSDQPQHF. Here the CDR3 DNA reads TGTGCCAGCAGCTTACACAGGGGGTCGGATCAGCCCCAGCATTTT.

This clone was observed once. The gene calls are TRBV9 and TRBJ1-1, with 8 bases aligning to TRBD1. Trimming cost V 4 bases and J 0 bases; bases outside gene matches: 5. The CDR3 contains 15 residues. CDR1 is SGDLS, CDR2 YYNGEE, per germline. In nucleotides, the CDR3 is TGTGCCAGCAGCCCCCGACAGGGGTTGAACACTGAAGCTTTCTTT. As protein: CASSPRQGLNTEAFF.

The sample holds a few counts of this clone. The chain joins TRBV28 to TRBJ1-5; 7 bases map to TRBD1. This CDR3 comprises 15 residues. Germline loops: CDR1 MDHEN, CDR2 SYDVKM. The ends lost 2 bases at V and 2 bases at J; junction bases unmatched: 3. This chain's CDR3 is CASSLTTGGNQPQHF. Written as DNA, the CDR3 is TGTGCCAGCAGTTTAACCACAGGGGGCAATCAGCCCCAGCATTTT. Variable domain in full (rest from reference TRBV28 and TRBJ1-5): DVKVTQSSRYLVKRTGEKVFLECVQDMDHENMFWYRQDPGLGLRLIYFSYDVKMKEKGDIPEGYSVSREKKERFSLILESASTNQTSMYLCASSLTTGGNQPQHFGDGTRLSIL.

DNA for the CDR3: TGTGCCAGTCGTCCTGGGGGTCCGGGACTAGCCTACTTC. Translation gives CASRPGGPGLAYF. The chain joins TRBV19 to TRBJ2-7; 9 nucleotides line up with TRBD2. The CDR3 runs to 13 residues. The trim removed 8 bases at V and 13 bases at J, leaving 15 bases unmatched. Germline CDR1 is LNHDA and CDR2 is SQIVND (reference sequence).

The V call is TRBV25-1, the J call TRBJ1-2, with D possibly being TRBD1 (5 bases). V lost 6 bases to trimming and J lost 3 bases, with 17 bases between them. This CDR3 is built from 15 residues. Germline CDR1 MGHDK, CDR2 SYGVNS. CDR3 loop: CASRRGGGPYYGYTF. The CDR3 bases are TGTGCCAGCAGGAGGGGTGGAGGGCCATACTATGGCTACACCTTC.

This chain joins TRBV6-1 and TRBJ1-3; D uncertain. CDR1 MNHNS and CDR2 SASEGT come from the germline V gene. The CDR3 runs 17 residues. Between the trimmed V and J ends, which lost 1 base and 1 base, there was a span of 14 bases. CDR3 in amino acids: CASSEGPGSWSGNTIYF. CDR3 nucleotide sequence: TGTGCCAGCAGTGAAGGTCCAGGTTCGTGGTCTGGAAACACCATATATTTT.

This sequence joins TRBV23-1 and TRBJ2-7; perhaps TRBD2 as D (6 bases). TRBV23-1 is classed as an ORF, of uncertain function. The CDR3 covers 17 residues. Trimming removed 6 bases from V and 3 bases from J, with 24 bases in between. The CDR3 bases are TGCGCCAGCAGACAAAATCCCGCGGGGTCGAAGATCTACGAGCAGTACTTC. The encoded protein is CASRQNPAGSKIYEQYF.

V and J are TRBV19 and TRBJ1-5, with D perhaps matching TRBD1 (5 bases). CDR1 and CDR2 from the germline V gene are LNHDA and SQIVND (reference sequence). Trimming removed 4 bases from V and 4 bases from J, with 11 bases in between. This CDR3 contains 14 residues. DNA of the CDR3: TGTGCCAGTAGTACCAGACAGCCTAATCAGCCCCAGCATTTT. Protein: CASSTRQPNQPQHF. Full variable domain (rest looked up from reference TRBV19 and TRBJ1-5): DGGITQSPKYLFRKEGQNVTLSCEQNLNHDAMYWYRQDPGQGLRLIYYSQIVNDFQKGDIAEGYSVSREKKESFPLTVTSAQKNPTAFYLCASSTRQPNQPQHFGDGTRLSIL.

The chain uses TRBV18 and TRBJ1-3; D is unresolved. The V gene lost 3 bases and the J gene lost 0 bases, with 9 bases spanning the gap. Germline-derived CDR1 and CDR2 are KGHSH and LQKENI. The CDR3 length is 15 residues. The CDR3 nucleotides are TGTGCCAGCTCACCTCCCGGGAACTCTGGAAACACCATATATTTT. It encodes CASSPPGNSGNTIYF.

V usage is TRBV5-5 and J usage is TRBJ2-1, with D maybe TRBD1 (6 bases). Germline-derived CDR1 and CDR2 are SGHKS and YYEKEE (reference sequence). V was cut by 5 bases and J by 7 bases, with 16 bases left in between. The CDR3 has 14 amino acids. CDR3 sequence: CASSLQGRFNEQFF. CDR3 coding DNA: TGTGCCAGCAGTTTACAGGGCCGTTTTAATGAGCAGTTCTTC.

The gene calls are TRBV29-1 and TRBJ2-1; 7 positions agree with TRBD2. The CDR3 has 14 residues. Germline trimming cut 6 bases from V and 4 bases from J; bases unmatched to any gene: 9. From germline, CDR1 is SQVTM and CDR2 ANQGSEA. The CDR3 DNA reads TGCAGCGTCCCCAGGCCTAGCGGATACAATGAGCAGTTCTTC. Translated, it gives CSVPRPSGYNEQFF.

This clone was seen just once. This chain links TRBV12-3 or TRBV12-4 with TRBJ1-2; D is ambiguous. The V and J ends lost 7 bases and 6 bases respectively, with 15 bases between them. CDR3 length: 13 amino acids. The CDR3 DNA follows: TGTGCCAGCACCATGGGGAGGGTGAATGGCTACACCTTC. The encoded protein is CASTMGRVNGYTF.

On this clone: The germline gene is not matched at one end of the junction; a read error may be the cause. The J gene is TRBJ1-6, the V gene TRBV30; 11 positions match TRBD1. The CDR3 is made up of 14 amino acids. Per germline, CDR1 GTSNPN and CDR2 SVGIG (reference sequence). In nucleotides, the CDR3 is TGTGCCTGGCGGACAGGGGGCTATCATTCACCCCTCCACTTT. Translating it yields CAWRTGGYHSPLHF. The full variable domain, in which reference TRBV30 and TRBJ1-6 provide the parts outside the CDR3, is SQTIHQWPATLVQPVGSPLSLECTVEGTSNPNLYWYRQAAGRGLQLLFYSVGIGQISSEVPQNLSASRPQDRQFILSSKKLLLSDSGFYLCAWRTGGYHSPLHFGNGTRLTVT.

The chain joins TRBV7-9 to TRBJ1-4; D unresolved. The V and J ends lost 5 bases and 7 bases respectively, with 14 bases between them. Per germline, CDR1 SEHNR and CDR2 FQNEAQ (reference sequence). This CDR3 region has 14 residues. CDR3 in amino acids: CASSPRTDFEKLFF. In DNA, the CDR3 is TGTGCCAGCAGCCCCCGGACGGACTTTGAAAAACTGTTTTTT.

This chain connects TRBV14 to TRBJ2-7, with TRBD2 matching over 9 bases. Trimming removed 1 base from V and 3 bases from J; junction bases left unmatched: 4. The CDR3 sequence is 15 residues long. Per germline, CDR1 SGHDN and CDR2 FVKESK. CDR3 nucleotides: TGTGCCAGCAGCCAAGTGACTAGCGGATACTACGAGCAGTACTTC. Translated, it gives CASSQVTSGYYEQYF.

The sample holds a few counts of this clone. V gene TRBV10-3 combines with J gene TRBJ1-3; no firm D call. The V end was cut by 6 bases, the J end by 4 bases, with 13 bases between. The CDR3 spans 14 residues. CDR1 is ENHRY, CDR2 SYGVKD, per germline. CDR3: CAIRHLEGGNTIYF. The DNA of the CDR3 is TGTGCCATCAGACACCTAGAGGGAGGAAACACCATATATTTT.

J is TRBJ2-7 and V is TRBV27, with unresolved D. CDR1 is MNHEY, CDR2 SMNVEV, per germline (reference sequence). The CDR3 covers 14 residues. V was shortened by 2 bases and J by 7 bases, with 15 bases between the two germline ends. The CDR3 sequence is CASSLAVSHREQYF. In DNA, the CDR3 is TGTGCCAGCAGTTTAGCGGTGTCACATCGGGAGCAGTACTTC.

The chain is built from TRBV13 and TRBJ1-2, with D maybe TRBD1 (5 bases). V was cut by 0 bases and J by 4 bases, with 12 bases left in between. Germline V lookup: CDR1 PRHDT, CDR2 FYEKMQ (reference sequence). CDR3 length equals 15 residues. CDR3 residues: CASSLGPQAVYGYTF. DNA for the CDR3: TGTGCCAGCAGCTTAGGCCCACAGGCTGTCTATGGCTACACCTTC.